A single sample gave rise to the 5 T cell receptor beta chains below, sequenced in a study of a mutant IDH1 vaccine in newly diagnosed glioma. Time point denoted: week 11, during vaccination. Every vaccine dose comprised 300 ug of mutant IDH1 20-mer peptide plus topical imiquimod. Generated by immunoSEQ multiplex PCR, the TCRdb table keeps only in-frame clones and is missing some. This table holds about 25,000 clones, around 82% found once. Their antigens are not known. Sequencing was performed on PBMCs, taken from a glioma patient whose treatment included an IDH1 peptide vaccine. The receptors were sampled from a woman aged 18-35 years with glioma.

This clone appeared a few times. This rearrangement joins TRBV6-5 to TRBJ1-1; TRBD1 matches at 7 bases. This CDR3 has 15 amino acids. The V segment lost 7 bases and the J segment 11 bases; nucleotides outside the gene matches: 19. From germline, CDR1 is MNHEY and CDR2 SVGAGI. Here the CDR3 reads CASTTSSGTASVAFF. The CDR3 bases are TGTGCCAGCACTACCTCCTCCGGGACAGCTTCAGTTGCTTTCTTT.

The chain combines TRBV5-4 with TRBJ1-4; D perhaps matches TRBD1 (6 bases). CDR1 is SGHNT and CDR2 is YYREEE in the germline V gene (reference sequence). V was cut by 0 bases and J by 3 bases, with 9 bases left in between. The CDR3 has 15 residues. The CDR3 coding sequence is TGTGCCAGCAGCTTGGGGGGGCGGTCTAATGAAAAACTGTTTTTT. Translation: CASSLGGRSNEKLFF.

The chain combines TRBV19 with TRBJ2-2; maybe TRBD2 (5 bases). Trimming shortened V by 4 bases and J by 6 bases, and 12 bases separated the two germline ends. In germline, CDR1 is LNHDA, CDR2 SQIVND (reference sequence). This CDR3 is 14 amino acids long. Written as DNA, the CDR3 is TGTGCCAGTAGTACAGGACTGAGGGCCGGGGAGCTGTTTTTT. Translated, it gives CASSTGLRAGELFF. Looking up the rest from reference TRBV19 and TRBJ2-2 gives the full variable domain: DGGITQSPKYLFRKEGQNVTLSCEQNLNHDAMYWYRQDPGQGLRLIYYSQIVNDFQKGDIAEGYSVSREKKESFPLTVTSAQKNPTAFYLCASSTGLRAGELFFGEGSRLTVL.

The CDR3 loop reads CASSSKFFYEQYF. CDR3 DNA: TGTGCCAGCAGCTCGAAGTTTTTCTACGAGCAGTACTTC. The chain recombines TRBV7-2 with TRBJ2-7; D not certain. Germline CDR1 SGHTA, CDR2 FQGNSA. The CDR3 is 13 residues long. The ends were cut back, 4 bases at V and 3 bases at J, with 10 bases in the middle. Complete variable domain (other parts from reference TRBV7-2 and TRBJ2-7): GAGVSQSPSNKVTEKGKDVELRCDPISGHTALYWYRQSLGQGLEFLIYFQGNSAPDKSGLPSDRFSAERTGGSVSTLTIQRTQQEDSAVYLCASSSKFFYEQYFGPGTRLTVT.

The chain carries TRBV13 and TRBJ2-7, with 7 nucleotides matching TRBD2. Germline values: CDR1 PRHDT, CDR2 FYEKMQ (reference sequence). CDR3 length equals 16 residues. V gave up 0 bases and J gave up 2 bases; unmatched junction bases: 7. The CDR3 DNA follows: TGTGCCAGCAGCTTAGGGGTGGGGCTAGCGGCCTACGAGCAGTACTTC. This translates into CASSLGVGLAAYEQYF.